This T cell receptor beta chain was identified in a study of blood T cell repertoires in COVID-19. Study summary: Collection of acute and convalescent COVID-19 samples took place in the United States, Italy and Spain. The analysed material was cDNA or gDNA that came from T cells, B-cell-depleted T cells, or PBMCs.

This CDR3 contains 14 residues. Trimming stripped 6 bases from V and 2 bases from J, with 11 bases between. Germline V CDR1 and CDR2: MNHEY, SVGAGI. As originally analysed: Quantification of nucleated cells was approximated via reference gene primer amplification. Assay used: immunoSEQ multiplex PCR; TCRdb lists only in-frame clones, some missing. The DNA was the basis for D and trimming; V, J and clone size are from that table. The table has fewer than 300,000 clones, around 83% seen once; the top ten hold about 5.7%. Only one count was recorded for this clone. V is TRBV6-5 and J is TRBJ1-3, with D unresolved. Sequenced sample: peripheral blood. The TCR comes from a man older than 75 with acute or convalescent COVID-19. CDR3 sequence reads: CASREISTGNTIYF. The CDR3 DNA reads TGTGCCAGCAGGGAGATTTCCACTGGAAACACCATATATTTT.